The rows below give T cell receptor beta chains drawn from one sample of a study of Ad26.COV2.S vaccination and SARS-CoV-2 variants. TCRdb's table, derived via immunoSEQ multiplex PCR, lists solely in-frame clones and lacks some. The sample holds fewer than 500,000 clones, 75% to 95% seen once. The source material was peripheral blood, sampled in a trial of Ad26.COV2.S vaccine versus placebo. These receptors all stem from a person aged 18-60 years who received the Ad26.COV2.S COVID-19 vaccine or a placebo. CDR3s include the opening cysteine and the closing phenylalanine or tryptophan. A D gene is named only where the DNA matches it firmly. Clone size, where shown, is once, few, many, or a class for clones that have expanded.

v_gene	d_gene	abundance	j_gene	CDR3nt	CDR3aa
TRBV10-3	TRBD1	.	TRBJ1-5	TGTGCCATCAGAGGACAGGGAAATCAGCCCCAGCATTTT	CAIRGQGNQPQHF
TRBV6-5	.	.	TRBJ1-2	TGTGCCAGCAGTTACTCGATCTCGTCTGGGTTCTATGGCTACACCTTC	CASSYSISSGFYGYTF
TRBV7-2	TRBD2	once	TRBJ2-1	TGTGCCAGCAGCCAACTAGCGGGAGGGCCAGGTGAGCAGTTCTTC	CASSQLAGGPGEQFF
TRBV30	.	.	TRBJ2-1	TGTGCCTGGAGTGGAGTAGTAGGCAATGAGCAGTTCTTC	CAWSGVVGNEQFF
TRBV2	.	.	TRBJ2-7	TGTGCCAGTGCTCAGACAGAACGGTTGGGGGAGCAGTACTTC	CASAQTERLGEQYF
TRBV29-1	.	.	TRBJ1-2	TGCAGCGTGGGCGCGTCTAACTATGGCTACACCTTC	CSVGASNYGYTF
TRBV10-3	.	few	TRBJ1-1	TGTGCCATCAGTGAACAAGAGAATGAAGCTTTCTTT	CAISEQENEAFF
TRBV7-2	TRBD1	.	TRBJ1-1	TGTGCCAGCAGCTCGGGACAGGGGCTGGAAGCTTTCTTT	CASSSGQGLEAFF
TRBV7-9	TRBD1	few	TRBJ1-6	TGTGCCAGCAGCCCACAGGGGGTTGATTCACCCCTCCACTTT	CASSPQGVDSPLHF
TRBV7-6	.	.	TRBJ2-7	TGTGCCAGCAGCGCCCGACAGATCTCCTACGAGCAGTACTTC	CASSARQISYEQYF
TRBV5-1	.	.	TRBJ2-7	TGCGCCAGCAGCTTGGCCTGGCAGGGGGGTGACGAGCAGTACTTC	CASSLAWQGGDEQYF
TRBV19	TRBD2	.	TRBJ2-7	TGTGCCAGTAGTATTAGCGGGGTATCAACCTACGAGCAGTACTTC	CASSISGVSTYEQYF
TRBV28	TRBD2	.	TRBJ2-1	TGTGCCAGCAGTGTTAGCGGGAGCTCCTACAATGAGCAGTTCTTC	CASSVSGSSYNEQFF
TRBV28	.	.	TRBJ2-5	TGTGCCAGCAGTCCCCCCCGCCAAGAGACCCAGTACTTC	CASSPPRQETQYF
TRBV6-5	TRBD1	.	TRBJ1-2	TGTGCCAGCAGGTCGACAGGGCGCCACTATGGCTACACCTTC	CASRSTGRHYGYTF
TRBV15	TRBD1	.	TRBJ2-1	TGTGCCACCAGCAGAGATCGGAAAACAGGGGGCCCCTACAATGAGCAGTTCTTC	CATSRDRKTGGPYNEQFF
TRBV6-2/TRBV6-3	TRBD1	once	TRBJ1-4	TGTGCCAGCAGTTACCCAAACCTCCGGGACAGGGGGCTCTTGAGTAATGAAAAACTGTTTTTT	CASSYPNLRDRGLLSNEKLFF
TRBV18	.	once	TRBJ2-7	TGTGCCAGCTCACCACCGGGCAGTCCCTACGAGCAGTACTTC	CASSPPGSPYEQYF
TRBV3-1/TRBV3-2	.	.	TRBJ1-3	TGTGCCAGCAGCCAAGGCCCGCAGGGGCGTGACACCATATATTTT	CASSQGPQGRDTIYF
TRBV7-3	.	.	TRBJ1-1	TGTGCCAGCAGCTTAATGCCAGGGACTGGGGCTTTCTTT	CASSLMPGTGAFF
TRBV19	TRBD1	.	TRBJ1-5	TGTGCCAGTAGTCAACAGGGGGCCAGCAATCAGCCCCAGCATTTT	CASSQQGASNQPQHF
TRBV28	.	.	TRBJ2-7	TGTGCCAGCAGCCTTGACACCGACCACTACGAGCAGTACTTC	CASSLDTDHYEQYF
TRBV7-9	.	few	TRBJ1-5	TGTGCCAGCAGCCCCCTGGGAGATCAGCCCCAGCATTTT	CASSPLGDQPQHF
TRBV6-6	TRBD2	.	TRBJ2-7	TGTGCCAGCAGTTCCGGGACTAGCGGGAGTAGGGAGCAGTACTTC	CASSSGTSGSREQYF
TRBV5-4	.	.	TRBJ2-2	TGTGCCAGCAGCTTGGGGGCGACCCCCACCGGGGAGCTGTTTTTT	CASSLGATPTGELFF
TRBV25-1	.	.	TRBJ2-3	TGTGCCAGCAGTGATTCCGGGCCAGATACGCAGTATTTT	CASSDSGPDTQYF
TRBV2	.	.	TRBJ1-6	TGTGCCAGCAGTGGTCCGGGAAGGGATTCACCCCTCCACTTT	CASSGPGRDSPLHF
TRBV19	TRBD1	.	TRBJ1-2	TGTGCCAGTAGGACCCACGGGACAGTTAACTATGGCTACACCTTC	CASRTHGTVNYGYTF
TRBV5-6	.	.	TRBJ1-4	TGTGCCAGCAGCTTGGTCCATGAGGCGCAAAATGAAAAACTGTTTTTT	CASSLVHEAQNEKLFF
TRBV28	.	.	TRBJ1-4	TGTGCCAGCGCCCGGGGGAGTGCTAATGAAAAACTGTTTTTT	CASARGSANEKLFF
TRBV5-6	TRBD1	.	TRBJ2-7	TGTGCCAGCAGCTTGTTGGGGACAGGGGTGGGCGAGCAGTACTTC	CASSLLGTGVGEQYF
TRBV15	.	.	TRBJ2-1	TGTGCCACCAGCAGAGGAGGTGGACGCTACAATGAGCAGTTCTTC	CATSRGGGRYNEQFF
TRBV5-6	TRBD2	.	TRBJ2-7	TGTGCCAGCAGCCTGGGGTTCCGGACTAGCGGCTACGAGCAGTACTTC	CASSLGFRTSGYEQYF